The entry below describes one TCR beta chain. Its antigen is still unknown. Template switching added a universal primer site, and cDNA bore unique molecular identifiers. TCRdb passed the 5' RACE reads through MiXCR, listing each CDR3 protein once. This sample has 420,000 or so distinct CDR3 sequences, with approximately 18% found just once. These data come from a study of identical twins. Study conclusions and caveats: Excess sharing between twins was weaker in beta out-of-frame sequences. Findings depended on cross-sectional statistics rather than tracking the same donors. Compared with models, monozygotic twins showed more out-of-frame TCR alpha sharing.

From germline, CDR1 is SGHAT and CDR2 FQNNGV. CDR3 length: 16 amino acids. V shed 4 bases and J 2 bases; nucleotides not matched to a gene: 8. This receptor was identified in a man in his fifties or sixties in good health. Sequences were obtained from naive T cells sorted from blood. The J gene is TRBJ2-3, the V gene TRBV11-2, with TRBD1 identical over 8 bases. CDR3 sequence reads: CASSSSGQGITDTQYF. For the CDR3, the DNA is TGTGCCAGCAGCTCAAGCGGACAGGGAATCACAGATACGCAGTATTTT.